The 3 T cell receptor beta chains listed next were all sequenced from one sample in a study of cytomegalovirus exposure and HLA in healthy donors. The PCR made use of 60 Vbeta and 13 Jbeta primers. Clones were sequenced by immunoSEQ multiplex PCR, and TCRdb holds only the in-frame ones, with some missing. The sample consists of 95,000 to 100,000 clones, over 80% of them appearing once. The sequencing input was PBMCs. Every receptor here comes from a female donor in good health and CMV-seropositive.

This clone was detected only a few times. The chain uses TRBV7-9 and TRBJ2-7; 8 bases align to TRBD2. With V trimmed by 5 bases and J by 5 bases, 8 bases remained unmatched. The CDR3 runs 14 residues. Germline V CDR1 and CDR2: SEHNR, FQNEAQ (reference sequence). Written as DNA, the CDR3 is TGTGCCAGCAGCACCTCGGGGGGGCGGAACGAGCAGTACTTC. Translating gives CASSTSGGRNEQYF.

In its sample, this clone was seen once. This chain links TRBV19 with TRBJ1-5; D gene unclear. The germline gives CDR1 LNHDA, CDR2 SQIVND (reference sequence). The V and J ends lost 4 bases and 2 bases respectively, with 12 bases between them. CDR3 length equals 15 residues. The CDR3 loop is CASSNSGVGNQPQHF. In nucleotides, the CDR3 is TGTGCCAGTAGTAACAGCGGGGTCGGCAATCAGCCCCAGCATTTT.

The chain uses TRBV4-1 and TRBJ2-2; TRBD2 aligns across 11 bases. CDR3 length: 15 residues. Germline V CDR1 and CDR2: MGHRA, YSYEKL. J gave up 5 bases and V 5 bases, and 4 bases lay outside the gene matches. CDR3 in DNA: TGCGCCAGCAGCTTAGCGGGGGGGCTTACCGGGGAGCTGTTTTTT. Translated, it gives CASSLAGGLTGELFF.